The T cell receptor beta chain under discussion was sequenced for a study of cytomegalovirus exposure and HLA in healthy donors. Study-wide points: The productive fraction for most TCR beta V segments was about 87% or about 30% in an earlier analysis. Later work associated roughly 15,000 TCR beta sequences with HLA alleles at 0.05 false discovery rate. TCR association rates varied by HLA locus in a later analysis, with DRB1 highest and HLA-C lowest.

Both 60 Vbeta primers and 13 Jbeta primers went into the PCR. Clones were read by immunoSEQ multiplex PCR, and TCRdb kept only the in-frame ones, dropping some. The repertoire has hundreds of thousands of clones, around 84% of them found once; the top ten carry roughly 0.24%. To note about this clone: Its antigen is not identified.

The CDR3 totals 15 residues. After removal of 4 bases from V and 4 bases from J, the junction contained 3 bases not matched to a gene. Germline CDR1 and CDR2: MNHNS and SASEGT. The receptor was derived from a girl aged 2 to 9 in good health and CMV-seronegative. This chain joins TRBV6-1 and TRBJ2-3; TRBD2 matches 12 bases. The sample was PBMCs. CDR3 in amino acids: CASSVRLAGADTQYF. The CDR3 DNA reads as TGTGCCAGCAGTGTTCGACTAGCGGGAGCAGATACGCAGTATTTT.